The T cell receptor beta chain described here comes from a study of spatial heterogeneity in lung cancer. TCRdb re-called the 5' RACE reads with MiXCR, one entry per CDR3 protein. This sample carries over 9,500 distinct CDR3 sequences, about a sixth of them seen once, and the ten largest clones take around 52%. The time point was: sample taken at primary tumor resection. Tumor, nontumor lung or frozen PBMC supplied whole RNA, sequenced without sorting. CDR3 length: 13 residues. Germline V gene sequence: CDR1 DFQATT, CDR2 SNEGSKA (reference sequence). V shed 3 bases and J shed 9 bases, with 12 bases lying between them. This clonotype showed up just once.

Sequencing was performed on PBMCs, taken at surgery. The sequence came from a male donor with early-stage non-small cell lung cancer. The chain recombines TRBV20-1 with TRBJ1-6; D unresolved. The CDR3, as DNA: TGCAGTGCTAGTGTAGAAGGGAGTTCACCCCTCCACTTT. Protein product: CSASVEGSSPLHF.